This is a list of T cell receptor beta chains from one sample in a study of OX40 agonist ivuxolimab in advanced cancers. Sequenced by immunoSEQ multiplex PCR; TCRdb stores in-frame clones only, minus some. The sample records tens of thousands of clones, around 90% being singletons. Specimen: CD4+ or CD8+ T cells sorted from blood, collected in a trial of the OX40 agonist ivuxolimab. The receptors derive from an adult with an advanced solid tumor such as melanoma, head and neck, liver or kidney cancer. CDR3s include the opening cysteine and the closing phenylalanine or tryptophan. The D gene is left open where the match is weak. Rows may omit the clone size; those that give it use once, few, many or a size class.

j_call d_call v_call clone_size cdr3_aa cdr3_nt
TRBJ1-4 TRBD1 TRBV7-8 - CASSLRTGATNEKLFF TGTGCCAGCAGCTTGCGGACAGGGGCAACTAATGAAAAACTGTTTTTT
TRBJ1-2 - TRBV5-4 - CASSLDSPLDYGYTF TGTGCCAGCAGCTTAGACAGCCCGCTAGACTATGGCTACACCTTC
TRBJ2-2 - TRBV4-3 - CASSQVKLTGELFF TGCGCCAGCAGCCAAGTAAAGCTAACCGGGGAGCTGTTTTTT
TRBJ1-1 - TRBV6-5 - CASSYSMKGEAFF TGTGCCAGCAGTTACTCGATGAAGGGTGAAGCTTTCTTT
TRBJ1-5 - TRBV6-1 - CASDRWANSNQPQHF TGTGCCAGCGACCGGTGGGCGAATAGCAATCAGCCCCAGCATTTT
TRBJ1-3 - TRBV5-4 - CASSSSGGRISGNTIYF TGTGCCAGCAGCTCATCCGGGGGGCGAATCTCTGGAAACACCATATATTTT
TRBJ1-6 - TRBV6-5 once CASSYRGNNNSPLHF TGTGCCAGCAGTTATCGGGGAAATAATAATTCACCCCTCCACTTT
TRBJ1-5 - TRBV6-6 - CASSYASDTTNQPQHF TGTGCCAGCAGTTACGCCTCCGACACAACTAATCAGCCCCAGCATTTT
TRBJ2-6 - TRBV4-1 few CASSHRLENSGLSGANVLTF TGCGCCAGCAGCCACCGTCTGGAGAATAGCGGCCTCTCTGGGGCCAACGTCCTGACTTTC
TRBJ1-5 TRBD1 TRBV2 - CASSDFVGTGGNQPQHF TGTGCCAGCAGTGATTTTGTCGGGACAGGGGGCAATCAGCCCCAGCATTTT
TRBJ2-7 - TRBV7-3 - CASSLTGERSEQYF TGTGCCAGCAGCTTAACTGGGGAGCGGTCCGAGCAGTACTTC
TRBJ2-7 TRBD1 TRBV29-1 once CSVETNRGLYEQYF TGCAGCGTTGAAACGAACAGGGGGCTGTACGAGCAGTACTTC
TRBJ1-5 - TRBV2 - CASRDGGGNNQPQHF TGTGCCAGCAGGGATGGAGGAGGGAACAATCAGCCCCAGCATTTT
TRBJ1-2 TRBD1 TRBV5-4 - CASSLGGTGDGYTF TGTGCCAGCAGCTTGGGTGGGACAGGGGATGGCTACACCTTC
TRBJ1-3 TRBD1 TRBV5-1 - CASSLYPGTDSGNTIYF TGCGCCAGCAGCTTGTACCCGGGGACAGACTCTGGAAACACCATATATTTT